A single sample is the source of the 16 T cell receptor beta chains below, sequenced in a study of beta chain features in type 1 diabetes (dated by TCRdb to between 2018 and 2020). The protocol used for the library was the immunoSEQ multiplex PCR assay. The entire amount of isolated RNA was reverse transcribed using the High Capacity cDNA Reverse Transcription Kit, so the sequenced TCRB transcripts were expressed ones. Drawn from immuneACCESS, this table holds only the in-frame rearrangements with V and J called that TCRdb kept. Clones are partly lost; checked studies trace under half to an unresolved V gene and leave the rest unexplained. For this sample the table gives just over 600,000 clones, of which about a sixth were detected only once. The ten largest clones represent approximately 0.093% of the sample. Sequencing input: naive CD4+ T cells from blood. In light of the paper, this sample's cell subset or site label describes: true naive CD4+ T cells. Source of these receptors: a man between 18 and 29 years old in good health.

The chain is built from TRBV19 and TRBJ2-6; possibly TRBD2 for D (6 bases). The CDR3 totals 14 residues. Germline V gives CDR1 LNHDA, CDR2 SQIVND (reference sequence). Trimming removed 10 bases from V and 1 base from J, with 11 bases in between. CDR3 sequence: CATRRGSGANVLTF. Here the CDR3 DNA reads TGTGCCACCCGCCGGGGGTCTGGGGCCAACGTCCTGACTTTC.

The V gene is TRBV7-9, the J gene TRBJ1-2; a possible D gene is TRBD1 (6 bases). The CDR3 loop spans 14 amino acids. Germline CDR1 and CDR2: SEHNR and FQNEAQ (reference sequence). V dropped 4 bases and J dropped 8 bases, with 17 bases sitting between them. Here the CDR3 DNA reads TGTGCCAGCAGCTCTGCCGGGACACAGGGAGGCTACACCTTC. Protein: CASSSAGTQGGYTF.

A few counts support this clone. The rearrangement links TRBV30 to TRBJ2-7, with D possibly matching TRBD2 (5 bases). This CDR3 spans 13 amino acids. Germline V gives CDR1 GTSNPN, CDR2 SVGIG (reference sequence). The ends were cut back, 0 bases at V and 3 bases at J, with 9 bases in the middle. The CDR3 spells CAWSVSEGYEQYF. CDR3 in DNA: TGTGCCTGGAGTGTTTCAGAGGGCTACGAGCAGTACTTC.

J is TRBJ1-2 and V is TRBV12-2. TRBV12-2 is deemed a pseudogene. This CDR3 contains 13 residues. The CDR3 region is CASRLSANYGYTF. The CDR3 nucleotides are TGTGCAAGTCGCTTATCGGCTAACTATGGCTACACCTTC.

V usage is TRBV5-8 and J usage is TRBJ2-7; D is unclear. The ends were cut back, 6 bases at V and 3 bases at J, with 13 bases in the middle. Germline lookup yields CDR1 SGHTS and CDR2 YDEGEE. This CDR3 has 13 residues. The CDR3 protein is CASTFWGFYEQYF. In DNA, the CDR3 is TGTGCCAGCACCTTTTGGGGTTTCTACGAGCAGTACTTC.

V is TRBV5-5 and J is TRBJ2-2; D is unclear. Between the trimmed V and J ends, which lost 5 bases and 3 bases, there was a span of 2 bases. The germline CDR1 and CDR2 sequences are SGHKS and YYEKEE (reference sequence). This CDR3 has 11 residues. This chain's CDR3 is CASRDTGELFF. In DNA form, the CDR3 reads TGTGCCAGCAGGGACACCGGGGAGCTGTTTTTT.

In its sample, this clone was seen a few times. The chain employs TRBV28 and TRBJ1-4, with TRBD1 matching over 9 bases. Germline loops: CDR1 MDHEN, CDR2 SYDVKM. The V and J ends lost 2 bases and 7 bases, in that order; junction bases with no gene match: 5. The CDR3 covers 15 residues. The chain's CDR3 is CASSLRRDRVEKLFF. In DNA, the CDR3 is TGTGCCAGCAGTTTAAGGCGGGACAGGGTTGAAAAACTGTTTTTT.

The chain has TRBV20-1 and TRBJ1-4; no reliable D call. The V end was cut by 6 bases, the J end by 5 bases, with 7 bases between. The CDR3 spans 11 residues. Germline V CDR1 and CDR2: DFQATT, SNEGSKA (reference sequence). The CDR3 protein is CSAHSNEKLFF. CDR3 DNA: TGCAGTGCACACAGCAATGAAAAACTGTTTTTT.

This clone was observed a handful of times. The rearrangement uses TRBV27 and TRBJ1-5; D unresolved. The germline V gene encodes CDR1 MNHEY and CDR2 SMNVEV (reference sequence). Trimming cost V 3 bases and J 0 bases, with 15 bases left between them. There are 17 residues in the CDR3. The CDR3 sequence: CASSLTGHGNSNQPQHF. The DNA of the CDR3 is TGTGCCAGCAGTTTGACCGGGCACGGGAATAGCAATCAGCCCCAGCATTTT.

This clone has just a few counts. The chain is built from TRBV28 and TRBJ1-1; D not certain. With 6 bases removed from V and 5 bases from J, the gap between germline ends came to 13 bases. There are 13 residues in the CDR3. Germline CDR1 is MDHEN and CDR2 is SYDVKM. The CDR3 bases are TGTGCCAGCAGCTACGGACGGGAAACTGAAGCTTTCTTT. As protein: CASSYGRETEAFF.

This chain joins TRBV5-1 and TRBJ2-1; 8 positions match TRBD2. The J segment lost 7 bases and the V segment lost 4 bases, leaving 10 bases of the junction unmatched. There are 15 residues in the CDR3. Germline values: CDR1 SGHRS, CDR2 YFSETQ. CDR3 in DNA: TGCGCCAGCAGCCCAGGGGCGGGAGGTCTAAATGAGCAGTTCTTC. Protein product: CASSPGAGGLNEQFF.

This clone showed up just a few times. This sequence joins TRBV5-5 and TRBJ2-7, with D perhaps TRBD1 (6 bases). The CDR3 has 14 amino acids. The germline V gene has CDR1 SGHKS and CDR2 YYEKEE (reference sequence). The germline V and J ends were trimmed by 0 bases and 2 bases, with 9 bases remaining between them. The DNA of the CDR3 is TGTGCCAGCAGCTTGGCCGGACAGACCTACGAGCAGTACTTC. It yields the protein CASSLAGQTYEQYF.

The chain joins TRBV6-6 to TRBJ1-2; no reliable D call. V dropped 0 bases and J dropped 3 bases, with 11 bases sitting between them. The CDR3 is 15 amino acids. CDR1 and CDR2 (germline): MNHNY, SVGAGI (reference sequence). CDR3 DNA sequence: TGTGCCAGCAGTTACTCGGGCCAGCCAGACTATGGCTACACCTTC. This translates into CASSYSGQPDYGYTF.

This clone turned up a few times. The CDR3 coding sequence is TGCGCCAGCAGCTTGTCCCTAGGAAAGGAGACCCAGTACTTC. It codes for CASSLSLGKETQYF. The chain employs TRBV5-1 and TRBJ2-5; D not certain. Germline V gene lookup returns CDR1 SGHRS and CDR2 YFSETQ. V lost 1 base and J 5 bases, leaving 12 bases between the germline ends. The CDR3 covers 14 residues.

This clone showed up just a few times. V gene TRBV19 combines with J gene TRBJ2-5, with a possible D match to TRBD2 (6 bases). CDR1 is LNHDA and CDR2 is SQIVND in the germline V gene (reference sequence). CDR3 length: 14 amino acids. The V and J ends lost 6 bases and 2 bases respectively, with 13 bases between them. CDR3 in amino acids: CASRISGRQETQYF. Here the CDR3 DNA reads TGTGCCAGTAGAATTAGCGGAAGACAAGAGACCCAGTACTTC.

The J gene is TRBJ1-1, the V gene TRBV29-1, with 7 bases that match TRBD1. The CDR3 has 13 residues. CDR1 is SQVTM and CDR2 is ANQGSEA in the germline V gene. With 6 bases clipped from V and 1 base from J, the junction kept 5 bases outside the gene matches. Here the CDR3 reads CSVTGTANTEAFF. The CDR3 coding sequence is TGCAGCGTGACGGGGACAGCGAACACTGAAGCTTTCTTT.